This T cell receptor (beta chain) was observed in a study of brain T cells in children with intractable seizures. This CDR3 has 13 residues. From germline, CDR1 is ENHRY and CDR2 SYGVKD. The junction had 0 bases not matched to a gene; V was cut back by 4 bases and J by 2 bases. The time point was: blood from clinic visit 5 months post-surgery; TSC patient then seizure free. Measured with immunoSEQ multiplex PCR; TCRdb has only the in-frame clones, and not every one. This sample has hundreds of thousands of clones, with over 85% found just once. Source: peripheral blood, taken approximately 5 months after surgery. This clonotype was sampled from a boy younger than two with tuberous sclerosis and intractable seizures. The chain couples TRBV10-3 to TRBJ1-2; TRBD1 aligns across 8 bases. The CDR3 DNA sequence: TGTGCCATCAGTGGACAGGGGAACTATGGCTACACCTTC. Protein: CAISGQGNYGYTF.